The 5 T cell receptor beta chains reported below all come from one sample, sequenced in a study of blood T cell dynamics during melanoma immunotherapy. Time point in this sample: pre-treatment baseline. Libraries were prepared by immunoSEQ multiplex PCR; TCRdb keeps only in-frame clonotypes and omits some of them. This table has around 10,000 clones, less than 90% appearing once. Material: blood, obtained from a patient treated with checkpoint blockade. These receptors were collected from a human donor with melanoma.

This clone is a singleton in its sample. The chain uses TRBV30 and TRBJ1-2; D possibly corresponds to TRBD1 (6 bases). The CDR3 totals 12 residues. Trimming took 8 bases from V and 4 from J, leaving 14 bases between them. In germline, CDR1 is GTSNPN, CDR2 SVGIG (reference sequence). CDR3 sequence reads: CATRGLGYGYTF. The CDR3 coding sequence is TGTGCCACGCGGGGGCTTGGCTATGGCTACACCTTC. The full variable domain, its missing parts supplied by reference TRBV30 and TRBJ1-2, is SQTIHQWPATLVQPVGSPLSLECTVEGTSNPNLYWYRQAAGRGLQLLFYSVGIGQISSEVPQNLSASRPQDRQFILSSKKLLLSDSGFYLCATRGLGYGYTFGSGTRLTVV.

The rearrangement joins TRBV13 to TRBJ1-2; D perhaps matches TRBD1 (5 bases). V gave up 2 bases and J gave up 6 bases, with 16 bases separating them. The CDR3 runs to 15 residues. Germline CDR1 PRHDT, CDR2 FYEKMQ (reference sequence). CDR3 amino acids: CASSLPREGIHGYTF. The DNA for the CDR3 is TGTGCCAGCAGCTTACCCCGGGAGGGGATCCATGGCTACACCTTC.

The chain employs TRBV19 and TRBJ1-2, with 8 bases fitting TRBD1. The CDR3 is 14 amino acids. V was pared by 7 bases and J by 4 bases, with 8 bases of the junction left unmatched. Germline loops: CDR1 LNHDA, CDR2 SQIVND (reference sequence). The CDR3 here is CASNLGQGGYGYTF. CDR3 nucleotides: TGTGCCAGTAACCTCGGACAGGGTGGCTATGGCTACACCTTC.

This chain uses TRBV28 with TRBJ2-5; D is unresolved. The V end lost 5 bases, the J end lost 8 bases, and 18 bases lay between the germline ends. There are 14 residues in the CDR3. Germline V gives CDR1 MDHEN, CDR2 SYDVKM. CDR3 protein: CASSPSIRDFTQYF. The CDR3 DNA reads TGTGCCAGCAGTCCCTCCATTAGGGATTTTACCCAGTACTTC.

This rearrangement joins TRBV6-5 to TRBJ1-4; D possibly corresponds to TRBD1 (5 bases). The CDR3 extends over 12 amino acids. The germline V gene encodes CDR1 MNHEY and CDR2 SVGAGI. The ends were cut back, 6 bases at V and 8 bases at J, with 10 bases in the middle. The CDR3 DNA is TGTGCCAGCAGGGCAGGGAACGAAAAACTGTTTTTT. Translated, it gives CASRAGNEKLFF.